This T cell receptor beta chain was obtained from a study of blood T cell repertoires in COVID-19. Study context: Samples taken during acute and convalescent COVID-19 were collected in the United States, Italy and Spain.

Original processing methods: Estimation of nucleated cell counts relied on the amplification of reference gene primers. The repertoire was sequenced with immunoSEQ multiplex PCR; TCRdb's copy has only in-frame clones and lacks some. V and J calls and clone size follow that table, whereas D and trimming were derived from the DNA. This table holds around 300,000 clones, 70% to 90% found once. Seattle patients were enrolled during active infection and followed longitudinally. Germline loops: CDR1 WNHNN, CDR2 SYGVQD (reference sequence). The CDR3 has 13 residues. V lost 3 bases to trimming and J lost 6 bases, with 12 bases between them.

The chain is built from TRBV10-1 and TRBJ2-7; TRBD2 is a possible D gene (6 bases). This sequence was found in a woman aged 70 to 79 with COVID-19, enrolled during active disease. The material sequenced was peripheral blood. CDR3 in DNA: TGCGCCAGCAGTGAAGGAGGGAGGAGCGAGCAGTACTTC. Translation: CASSEGGRSEQYF.